A selection of T cell receptor beta chains follows, all from one sample in a study of blood T cell repertoires in COVID-19. Data came from immunoSEQ multiplex PCR; TCRdb stores just in-frame clones and leaves some out. The sample consists of 210,000 or so clones, about 84% of them appearing once. Sample: PBMCs or T cells enriched from blood (not recorded which). These receptors all come from a woman in her 40s with acute COVID-19. The CDR3 runs from the conserved cysteine through the conserved F or W. The D gene is left open where the match is weak. Expanded clones get a size class; other rows say once, few or many, or leave the size out.

d_call j_call clone_size v_call cdr3_nt cdr3_aa
TRBD2 TRBJ2-3 NA TRBV2 TGTGCCAGCAACAGGGGACTAGCGGGGGGGTCAGATACGCAGTATTTT CASNRGLAGGSDTQYF
TRBD1 TRBJ2-7 NA TRBV7-2 TGTGCCAGCAGCCCAACCGGGACAGCTTCCTACGAGCAGTACTTC CASSPTGTASYEQYF
TRBD2 TRBJ2-2 once TRBV7-8 TGTGCCAGCAGCCACAGCCGGGGTGTAACTAGCGGGGGGGCGGTATCCGGGGAGCTGTTTTTT CASSHSRGVTSGGAVSGELFF
TRBD1 TRBJ1-3 NA TRBV5-1 TGCGCCAGCAGCTTGGGGACAGGGGGTGTCTCTGGAAACACCATATATTTT CASSLGTGGVSGNTIYF
NA TRBJ1-1 NA TRBV10-2 TGCGCCAGCAGTTTACAGGGCTCCCGCGGTGAAGCTTTCTTT CASSLQGSRGEAFF
TRBD1 TRBJ2-2 NA TRBV9 TGTGCCAGCTCCGTAGTTCTGGGACAGGGGAAAACCGGGGAGCTGTTTTTT CASSVVLGQGKTGELFF
NA TRBJ2-6 NA TRBV5-1 TGCGCCAGCAGCGCGAGGGACTGGAGCTCTGGGGCCAACGTCCTGACTTTC CASSARDWSSGANVLTF
TRBD1 TRBJ1-5 NA TRBV29-1 TGCAGCGTTGTCGGACAGGGAAGTCAGCCCCAGCATTTT CSVVGQGSQPQHF
NA TRBJ1-1 NA TRBV29-1 TGCAGCGTTAGAACAGGGTTTCAAGCTTTCTTT CSVRTGFQAFF
NA TRBJ2-1 NA TRBV2 TGTGCCAGCACAGGGATGGTGGATGAGCAGTTCTTC CASTGMVDEQFF
TRBD1 TRBJ2-6 NA TRBV7-2 TGTGCCAGCAGCTCCGGGACAGGGAGGGCTGGGGCCAACGTCCTGACTTTC CASSSGTGRAGANVLTF
NA TRBJ2-5 NA TRBV5-6 TGTGCCAGCAGCTTGGAGTCGGGAAGCGAGACCCAGTACTTC CASSLESGSETQYF
NA TRBJ1-4 NA TRBV10-1 TGCGCCAGCAGCAGGGGAACTAATGAAAAACTGTTTTTT CASSRGTNEKLFF
NA TRBJ1-6 few TRBV6-5 TGTGCCAACGGCGGACACCCCAATTCACCCCTCCACTTT CANGGHPNSPLHF
NA TRBJ1-5 NA TRBV30 TGTGCCTGGAGTTCGGGGGGCCCCAATCAGCCCCAGCATTTT CAWSSGGPNQPQHF
NA TRBJ1-1 NA TRBV4-1 TGCGCCAGCAGCGTAGGCAGGGGTTCTGGGAACACTGAAGCTTTCTTT CASSVGRGSGNTEAFF
TRBD1 TRBJ2-7 NA TRBV19 TGTGCCAGTACTAGGACAGGCTCCTACGAGCAGTACTTC CASTRTGSYEQYF
NA TRBJ2-7 NA TRBV18 TGTGCCAGCTCACCACCGACCGGGGGCTCCTACGAGCAGTACTTC CASSPPTGGSYEQYF
NA TRBJ1-1 NA TRBV6-5 TGTGCCAGCAGGGCCGGGCGGAGGGTCACTGAAGCTTTCTTT CASRAGRRVTEAFF
NA TRBJ1-1 once TRBV28 TGTGCCAGCAGTTTTACCCGACAAGGCAGGGTGAGGTACCAGAACACTGAAGCTTTCTTT CASSFTRQGRVRYQNTEAFF
NA TRBJ1-1 NA TRBV5-1 TGCGCCAGCAGCTTTGCAGGTCGGTCTGAAGCTTTCTTT CASSFAGRSEAFF
NA TRBJ1-1 NA TRBV12-3/TRBV12-4 TGTGCCAGCAATCCGGGAGGTCTGAATTGGGCTTTCTTT CASNPGGLNWAFF
TRBD1 TRBJ1-2 NA TRBV12-3/TRBV12-4 TGTGCCAGCAGTTTCGGACAGGGGGGTGGCTACACCTTC CASSFGQGGGYTF